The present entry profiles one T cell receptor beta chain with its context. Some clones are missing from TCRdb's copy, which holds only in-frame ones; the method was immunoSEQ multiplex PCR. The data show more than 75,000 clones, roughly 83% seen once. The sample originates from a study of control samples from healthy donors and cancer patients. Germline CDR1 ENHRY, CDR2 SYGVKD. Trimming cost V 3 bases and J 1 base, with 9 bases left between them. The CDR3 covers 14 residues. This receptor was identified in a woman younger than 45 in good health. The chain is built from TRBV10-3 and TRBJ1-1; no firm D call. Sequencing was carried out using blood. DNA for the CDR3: TGTGCCATCAGTGAAAGGAGTGAGAACACTGAAGCTTTCTTT. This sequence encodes CAISERSENTEAFF.